This TCR beta chain appears in the sequencing data of a study of cytomegalovirus exposure and HLA in healthy donors. Study-level findings and limits: TCR beta chains numbering some 160 were designated cytomegalovirus-associated.

On this clone itself: Its antigen is still unknown.

V trimming: 0 bases; J trimming: 5 bases; junction bases outside the gene matches: 6. Germline V lookup: CDR1 GTSNPN, CDR2 SVGIG (reference sequence). The CDR3 loop spans 15 amino acids. Repertoires were generated with immunoSEQ multiplex PCR, while TCRdb's copy carries only in-frame clones and drops some. The table includes about 160,000 clones, approximately 84% detected once. The chain combines TRBV30 with TRBJ2-7; 11 bases are shared with TRBD1. The sequenced sample consisted of PBMCs. This TCR was recovered from a man between 25 and 39 years old in good health and CMV-seropositive. Here the CDR3 DNA reads TGTGCCTGGAGTGTAGGGGGGACAGGGGGTAACGAGCAGTACTTC. Translation gives CAWSVGGTGGNEQYF.